This is a list of T cell receptor beta chains from one sample in a study of cytomegalovirus exposure and HLA in healthy donors. The table came from immunoSEQ multiplex PCR; TCRdb's copy has only in-frame clones and leaves some out. The sample carries about 89,000 clones, approximately 80% recorded once. The sequenced material came from PBMCs. Every receptor here comes from a man aged 25-40 years in good health and CMV-seronegative. The CDR3 runs from the conserved cysteine through the conserved F or W.

j_call,v_call,cdr3_aa
TRBJ1-1,TRBV6-1,CASSGRVRNTEAFF
TRBJ2-1,TRBV5-1,CASSPLTSGANNEQFF
TRBJ2-1,TRBV6-5,CASKKGGAYNEQFF
TRBJ1-1,TRBV6-5,CASIPGQDLNTEAFF
TRBJ1-2,TRBV5-4,CASSTGTGRVRGYTF
TRBJ1-5,TRBV10-3,CAISDLNQPQHF
TRBJ2-3,TRBV4-2,CASSQDWTSGGADTQYF
TRBJ1-6,TRBV4-1,CASSQDPGASYNSPLHF
TRBJ1-3,TRBV7-9,CASSLGTLRGKSGNTIYF
TRBJ1-5,TRBV5-6,CASSLAGGQPQHF
TRBJ1-6,TRBV30,CAWGRGSYNSPLHF
TRBJ2-1,TRBV6-6,CASRGLAGSSYNEQFF
TRBJ1-6,TRBV2,CASRDRGRSSPLHF
TRBJ2-1,TRBV5-1,CASSLTPTSGGPISGYNEQFF
TRBJ1-1,TRBV5-1,CASRQGLNTEAFF
TRBJ2-7,TRBV19,CASSTQPDSYEQYF
TRBJ2-7,TRBV7-9,CASSFGESYEQYF
TRBJ1-1,TRBV2,CASRARSPVYEAFF
TRBJ1-5,TRBV18,CASSGGGSGNQPQHF
TRBJ1-3,TRBV6-1,CASSELFEAVSGNTIYF
TRBJ1-3,TRBV10-3,CAISESTVAGNTIYF
TRBJ1-2,TRBV30,CAWTANYGYTF
TRBJ2-7,TRBV5-1,CASSPLGGGTYEQYF
TRBJ1-2,TRBV19,CASSFRRGLNYGYTF
TRBJ1-3,TRBV5-1,CASSSKELQRNSGNTIYF
TRBJ2-1,TRBV29-1,CSVEEAVTYNEQFF
TRBJ2-7,TRBV7-8,CASSLETSGFYEQYF
TRBJ2-5,TRBV30,CAWSRATSGRETQYF
TRBJ2-7,TRBV29-1,CSVERRGSYEQYF